Below, 28 T cell receptor beta chains from the same sample are listed, as sequenced in a study of T cell changes during pregnancy in multiple sclerosis (dated by TCRdb to the late 2010s). The library was generated by the immunoSEQ multiplex PCR assay. TCRdb's version of the immuneACCESS table is confined to in-frame rearrangements and falls short of the full clone set. An unresolved V gene accounts for under half of the shortfall where checked; the remainder is of unknown origin. In this sample the table shows about 68,000 clones, roughly 89% of which occur a single time. Clones ranked in the top ten supply 3.7% of the sample. This specimen consisted of peripheral blood, obtained after pregnancy. The origin of the receptors is a female donor in good health, enrolled as a control in a pregnancy study.

The CDR3 DNA sequence: TGTGCCAGCAGCTTGGAATCGGGCTCTGGAAACACCATATATTTT. Protein product: CASSLESGSGNTIYF. V gene TRBV5-4 combines with J gene TRBJ1-3; D is uncertain. Trimming removed 0 bases at V and 0 bases at J, with 7 bases between. This CDR3 region has 15 residues. In germline, CDR1 is SGHNT, CDR2 YYREEE (reference sequence).

The CDR3 bases are TGCGCCAGCAGCCAAGGCGGTTTAGACGGGAGGGCCGGGGAGACCCAGTACTTC. Amino acids: CASSQGGLDGRAGETQYF. The chain joins TRBV4-1 to TRBJ2-5; 8 nucleotides line up with TRBD2. The CDR3 has 18 residues. The ends lost 1 base at V and 5 bases at J; junction bases unmatched: 15. The germline V gene encodes CDR1 MGHRA and CDR2 YSYEKL.

The rearrangement links TRBV27 to TRBJ1-5; D is uncertain. The CDR3 extends over 13 amino acids. Per the germline V gene, CDR1 is MNHEY and CDR2 is SMNVEV (reference sequence). Between the trimmed V and J ends, which lost 5 bases and 2 bases, there was a span of 7 bases. The CDR3 nucleotides are TGTGCCAGCAGTGGTCAGGGCAATCAGCCCCAGCATTTT. Amino acids: CASSGQGNQPQHF.

The chain links TRBV29-1 to TRBJ2-7; TRBD1 matches at 8 bases. J lost 6 bases, V lost 7 bases, and 2 bases had no gene match. CDR1 and CDR2 from the germline V gene are SQVTM and ANQGSEA. There are 10 residues in the CDR3. The CDR3: CSAGQGEQYF. The CDR3 nucleotides read TGCAGCGCCGGACAGGGCGAGCAGTACTTC.

The CDR3 protein is CASSPTSGTGETQYF. CDR3 DNA: TGCGCCAGCAGCCCGACTAGCGGGACAGGAGAGACCCAGTACTTC. The chain links TRBV4-3 to TRBJ2-5, with TRBD2 matching 11 bases. The CDR3 is 15 amino acids. V trimming: 4 bases; J trimming: 4 bases; junction bases outside the gene matches: 5. Germline CDR1 reads LGHNA; CDR2 reads YSLEER.

The V call is TRBV9, the J call TRBJ1-6; D call uncertain. The germline V gene encodes CDR1 SGDLS and CDR2 YYNGEE. The CDR3 loop spans 14 amino acids. V gave up 7 bases and J gave up 7 bases, with 15 bases separating them. In nucleotides, the CDR3 is TGTGCCAGCGGTCGGCAGGCCACCAATTCACCCCTCCACTTT. Its translation is CASGRQATNSPLHF.

This chain joins TRBV5-1 and TRBJ1-1, with D maybe TRBD1 (5 bases). The CDR3 sequence is 14 residues long. V was trimmed by 2 bases and J by 0 bases, leaving 8 bases between them. Germline CDR1 SGHRS, CDR2 YFSETQ. The DNA of the CDR3 is TGCGCCAGCAGCTTCAGGGAGGTGAACACTGAAGCTTTCTTT. Translating it yields CASSFREVNTEAFF.

This chain uses TRBV29-1 with TRBJ2-2; tentative D call: TRBD1 (6 bases). Germline V lookup: CDR1 SQVTM, CDR2 ANQGSEA. V was cut by 4 bases and J by 7 bases, with 10 bases left in between. This CDR3 spans 12 amino acids. The CDR3 spells CSVVRGDGELFF. As DNA, the CDR3 is TGCAGCGTTGTCAGGGGAGACGGGGAGCTGTTTTTT.

The rearrangement links TRBV5-4 to TRBJ1-2; 7 bases are shared with TRBD1. Germline-derived CDR1 and CDR2 are SGHNT and YYREEE (reference sequence). The V gene end was trimmed by 3 bases and the J gene end by 8 bases; junction bases not matched to a gene: 4. The CDR3 sequence is 12 residues long. This chain's CDR3 is CASSSTGTGYTF. The CDR3 nucleotides are TGTGCCAGCAGCTCGACAGGGACCGGCTACACCTTC.

The chain is built from TRBV6-1 and TRBJ2-5, with TRBD1 matching 8 bases. There are 15 residues in the CDR3. With V trimmed by 7 bases and J by 5 bases, 12 bases remained unmatched. CDR1 is MNHNS, CDR2 SASEGT, per germline. The CDR3: CASKTTGGVGETQYF. In DNA, the CDR3 is TGTGCCAGCAAAACCACAGGGGGTGTCGGGGAGACCCAGTACTTC.

The V call is TRBV30, the J call TRBJ2-1; D might be TRBD1 (6 bases). V lost 2 bases, J lost 1 base, and 9 bases lay in between. There are 14 residues in the CDR3. CDR1 and CDR2 (germline): GTSNPN, SVGIG (reference sequence). CDR3 region: CAWSQGNSYNEQFF. CDR3 coding DNA: TGTGCCTGGAGTCAGGGGAATTCCTACAATGAGCAGTTCTTC.

The V call is TRBV5-1, the J call TRBJ1-1, with D possibly TRBD1 on 5 matching bases. The CDR3 runs to 14 residues. V was pared by 4 bases and J by 1 base, with 11 bases between. Germline V gene data show CDR1 as SGHRS and CDR2 as YFSETQ. DNA for the CDR3: TGCGCCAGCAGCGGATATGGACAGAACACTGAAGCTTTCTTT. Translation: CASSGYGQNTEAFF.

The chain combines TRBV5-1 with TRBJ1-1; 7 nucleotides line up with TRBD1. Looked up from germline, CDR1 is SGHRS and CDR2 is YFSETQ. The CDR3 length is 14 residues. Germline trimming cut 4 bases from V and 6 bases from J; bases unmatched to any gene: 9. CDR3 amino acids: CASSPIQGDPEAFF. CDR3 DNA sequence: TGCGCCAGCAGCCCGATCCAGGGGGACCCTGAAGCTTTCTTT.

The chain employs TRBV14 and TRBJ2-1; D may be TRBD2 (6 bases). CDR3 size: 15 residues. Germline CDR1 SGHDN, CDR2 FVKESK. V lost 1 base and J 8 bases, leaving 15 bases between the germline ends. The CDR3 DNA reads as TGTGCCAGCAGCCAAGTACTAGGGTGGGGGGATGAGCAGTTCTTC. This encodes CASSQVLGWGDEQFF.

This sequence joins TRBV13 and TRBJ2-1, with 8 positions matching TRBD2. Germline V lookup: CDR1 PRHDT, CDR2 FYEKMQ (reference sequence). This CDR3 contains 16 residues. V lost 5 bases to trimming and J lost 4 bases; unmatched junction nucleotides: 10. The CDR3 DNA follows: TGTGCCAGCAGCCCCGCCGGGACTAGTCTTTACAATGAGCAGTTCTTC. Residues: CASSPAGTSLYNEQFF.

The V gene is TRBV2, the J gene TRBJ1-6, with 7 bases aligning to TRBD1. The V segment lost 6 bases and the J segment 6 bases; nucleotides outside the gene matches: 8. The CDR3 is 15 residues long. Germline values: CDR1 SNHLY, CDR2 FYNNEI. CDR3 nucleotides: TGTGCCAGCAGGTCCGGGACAGCGCTTAATTCACCCCTCCACTTT. Protein sequence: CASRSGTALNSPLHF.

The chain carries TRBV5-1 and TRBJ2-6; 9 nucleotides line up with TRBD1. The CDR3 covers 17 residues. V lost 6 bases and J lost 0; bases outside the gene matches: 7. CDR1 is SGHRS, CDR2 YFSETQ, per germline. CDR3 region: CASNWGTGNSGANVLTF. CDR3 sequence (DNA): TGCGCCAGCAATTGGGGGACAGGGAACTCTGGGGCCAACGTCCTGACTTTC.

V gene TRBV4-1 combines with J gene TRBJ2-3; D perhaps matches TRBD1 (6 bases). Trimming removed 1 base from V and 3 bases from J, with 14 bases in between. This CDR3 has 16 amino acids. Germline V gene lookup returns CDR1 MGHRA and CDR2 YSYEKL. The CDR3 loop reads CASSQGGTILTDTQYF. The CDR3 DNA reads TGCGCCAGCAGCCAAGGTGGGACAATACTAACAGATACGCAGTATTTT.

The chain links TRBV6-1 to TRBJ2-7; a weak D match, TRBD1 (5 bases). The CDR3 runs to 15 residues. The germline V gene has CDR1 MNHNS and CDR2 SASEGT. Deletions cut 4 bases from V and 7 bases from J, with 20 bases between. The CDR3 here is CASSGGPLPKGEQYF. CDR3 DNA: TGTGCCAGCAGTGGAGGACCGCTCCCCAAGGGGGAGCAGTACTTC.

The chain has TRBV15 and TRBJ2-3, with 8 bases identical to TRBD2. Unmatched junction bases numbered 8, after V lost 1 base and J lost 5 bases. This CDR3 is built from 16 residues. Germline V CDR1 and CDR2: LNHNV, YYDKDF (reference sequence). CDR3 in amino acids: CATSRALAGKEDTQYF. The CDR3 region has the DNA TGTGCCACCAGCAGAGCATTAGCGGGAAAGGAAGATACGCAGTATTTT.

This chain uses TRBV6-5 with TRBJ2-3; 7 bases are shared with TRBD1. This CDR3 region has 13 residues. Trimming removed 8 bases from V and 3 bases from J; junction bases left unmatched: 5. From germline, CDR1 is MNHEY and CDR2 SVGAGI. DNA for the CDR3: TGTGCCAGCTCGACAGGGAAAACAGATACGCAGTATTTT. It translates to CASSTGKTDTQYF.

This chain uses TRBV7-2 with TRBJ2-1; 9 nucleotides line up with TRBD2. Trimming at V came to 5 bases and at J to 6 bases, leaving 8 bases not matched to a gene. Germline CDR1 and CDR2: SGHTA and FQGNSA. The CDR3 runs to 15 residues. The DNA for the CDR3 is TGTGCCAGCAGCGTAACTAGCGGGCAAGGCAATGAGCAGTTCTTC. This sequence encodes CASSVTSGQGNEQFF.

The chain has TRBV28 and TRBJ2-7, with a weak D call TRBD2 (5 bases). With 6 bases removed from V and 4 bases from J, the gap between germline ends came to 16 bases. Germline V lookup: CDR1 MDHEN, CDR2 SYDVKM. CDR3 length equals 14 residues. The CDR3 coding sequence is TGTGCCAGCAGCCCTCGGACCCGAGGGTACGAGCAGTACTTC. This sequence encodes CASSPRTRGYEQYF.

This chain connects TRBV10-3 to TRBJ2-1; D not certain. V dropped 1 base and J dropped 4 bases, with 8 bases sitting between them. CDR1 is ENHRY, CDR2 SYGVKD, per germline. The CDR3 is 14 amino acids. The CDR3 sequence: CAISELVDYNEQFF. In DNA form, the CDR3 reads TGTGCCATCAGTGAGTTGGTAGATTACAATGAGCAGTTCTTC.

The chain is built from TRBV6-5 and TRBJ2-7; 7 bases are a match to TRBD1. CDR3 length equals 13 residues. V was clipped by 4 bases and J by 7 bases; unmatched bases: 7. Germline values: CDR1 MNHEY, CDR2 SVGAGI. The CDR3 loop is CASSFPEQGEQYF. In DNA form, the CDR3 reads TGTGCCAGCAGTTTCCCCGAACAGGGGGAGCAGTACTTC.

This clone was recorded only once. The chain carries TRBV2 and TRBJ1-2; TRBD1 agrees at 7 bases. CDR1 and CDR2 from the germline V gene are SNHLY and FYNNEI. CDR3 size: 17 residues. With 6 bases clipped from V and 2 bases from J, the junction kept 15 bases outside the gene matches. Here the CDR3 reads CASSNPRGTTNNYGYTF. CDR3 coding DNA: TGTGCCAGCAGCAATCCCAGGGGGACGACCAACAACTATGGCTACACCTTC.

The chain links TRBV10-1 to TRBJ2-1; no reliable D call. Per the germline V gene, CDR1 is WNHNN and CDR2 is SYGVQD (reference sequence). This CDR3 has 15 residues. Trimming left V 6 bases short and J 1 base short, with 13 bases between. Here the CDR3 reads CASSPSPRSYNEQFF. CDR3 in DNA: TGCGCCAGCAGCCCCTCTCCGCGGTCCTACAATGAGCAGTTCTTC.

J is TRBJ2-1 and V is TRBV7-9; 8 bases map to TRBD2. V was pared by 0 bases and J by 3 bases, with 4 bases of the junction left unmatched. Germline-derived CDR1 and CDR2 are SEHNR and FQNEAQ (reference sequence). The CDR3 covers 16 residues. CDR3 DNA: TGTGCCAGCAGCTTAGCTCGGGGGGGGCGCTACAATGAGCAGTTCTTC. Translation gives CASSLARGGRYNEQFF.